The text below deals with one T cell receptor beta chain. Enrollees, roughly 18 to 89 years old, lived in about two dozen US areas. Donors were grouped by their self-reported clinical history. In the original analysis: Cell counts per sample came from amplifying reference gene primers. Produced via immunoSEQ multiplex PCR; TCRdb's table is partial and in-frame only. The V and J calls and clone size were taken over from that table, and D and trimming were inferred from the DNA. The repertoire holds some 330,000 clones, with around 87% as singletons. The V end was cut by 2 bases, the J end by 2 bases, with 10 bases between. Germline CDR1 is LGHDT and CDR2 is YNNKEL (reference sequence). The CDR3 sequence is 14 residues long. The source of the sample is a study of blood T cell repertoires in COVID-19. Study-level background: Before being deemed recovered, Cohort 3 donors had two negative PCRs, clearance, or symptom resolution.

This receptor was obtained from a man in his forties in a cohort exposed to, infected with or recovered from COVID-19 (not recorded which). This chain uses TRBV3-1 (or the pseudogene TRBV3-2) with TRBJ2-7; no definite D call. The sample was PBMCs or T cells enriched from blood (not recorded which). The CDR3: CASSQRGQAYEQYF. CDR3 nucleotides: TGTGCCAGCAGCCAAAGAGGCCAAGCCTACGAGCAGTACTTC.